Below, 7 T cell receptor beta chains from the same sample are listed, as sequenced in a study of identical twins. TCRdb ran MiXCR on the 5' RACE reads and lists one entry per CDR3 protein. The table shows more than 350,000 distinct CDR3 sequences, with roughly 10% occurring only once. Sequencing was done on a sample of naive T cells sorted from blood. These receptors were obtained from a woman aged 45-65 years in good health.

This clonotype was observed at least ten times. The chain combines TRBV12-3 or TRBV12-4 with TRBJ2-2; D gene uncertain. There are 11 residues in the CDR3. V lost 10 bases and J 8 bases, leaving 11 bases between the germline ends. CDR3 residues: CATVTKGELFF. The CDR3 DNA reads TGTGCCACGGTCACGAAGGGGGAGCTGTTTTTT.

The V gene is TRBV25-1, the J gene TRBJ2-5; D is perhaps TRBD2 (5 bases). Germline V gene data show CDR1 as MGHDK and CDR2 as SYGVNS. The CDR3 has 15 residues. Trimming removed 3 bases at V and 2 bases at J, with 13 bases between. CDR3 sequence: CASSDAGSTQETQYF. The CDR3 DNA is TGTGCCAGCAGTGACGCGGGCAGCACACAAGAGACCCAGTACTTC.

The chain is built from TRBV6-5 and TRBJ1-5, with TRBD1 matching 7 bases. CDR3 size: 14 residues. Germline trimming cut 6 bases from V and 9 bases from J; bases unmatched to any gene: 11. The germline V gene encodes CDR1 MNHEY and CDR2 SVGAGI. The CDR3: CASRPIAGGGPQHF. The CDR3 nucleotides are TGTGCCAGCAGGCCTATAGCAGGGGGGGGGCCCCAGCATTTT.

The rearrangement links TRBV6-5 to TRBJ2-1; a possible D gene is TRBD2 (6 bases). Germline CDR1 is MNHEY and CDR2 is SVGAGI. CDR3 length: 16 amino acids. V gave up 4 bases and J gave up 0 bases, with 13 bases separating them. As DNA, the CDR3 is TGTGCCAGCAGTTTCCTAGCGCCAAGCTCCTACAATGAGCAGTTCTTC. Translating it yields CASSFLAPSSYNEQFF.

Many counts were recorded for this clonotype. V is TRBV29-1 and J is TRBJ2-1; D is uncertain. V dropped 6 bases and J dropped 6 bases, with 9 bases sitting between them. The CDR3 has 11 residues. Germline values: CDR1 SQVTM, CDR2 ANQGSEA. The CDR3 DNA reads as TGCAGCGTCCTAGAAGGCAATGAGCAGTTCTTC. Translation gives CSVLEGNEQFF.

This chain joins TRBV5-5 and TRBJ1-1; D unresolved. Germline CDR1 reads SGHKS; CDR2 reads YYEKEE (reference sequence). This CDR3 region has 14 residues. Trimming shortened V by 0 bases and J by 1 base, and 7 bases separated the two germline ends. The CDR3 coding sequence is TGTGCCAGCAGCTTGGACTCTTGGAACACTGAAGCTTTCTTT. It yields the protein CASSLDSWNTEAFF.

This clonotype came up many times. V gene TRBV6-5 combines with J gene TRBJ2-6, with D maybe TRBD1 (5 bases). CDR1 is MNHEY and CDR2 is SVGAGI in the germline V gene. V lost 6 bases, J lost 2 bases, and 11 bases lay in between. The CDR3 length is 15 residues. CDR3 coding DNA: TGTGCCAGCAGCAGAGACAGTGCTGGGGCCAACGTCCTGACTTTC. Amino acid sequence: CASSRDSAGANVLTF.